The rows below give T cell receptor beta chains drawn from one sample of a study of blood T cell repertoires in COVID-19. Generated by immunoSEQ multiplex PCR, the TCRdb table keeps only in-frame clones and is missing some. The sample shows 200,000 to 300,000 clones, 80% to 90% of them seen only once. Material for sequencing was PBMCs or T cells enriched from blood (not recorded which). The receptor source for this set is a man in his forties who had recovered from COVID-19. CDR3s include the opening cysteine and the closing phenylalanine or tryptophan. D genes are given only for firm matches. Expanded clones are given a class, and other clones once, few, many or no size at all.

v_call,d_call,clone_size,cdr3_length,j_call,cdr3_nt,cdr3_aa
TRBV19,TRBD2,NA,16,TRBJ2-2,TGTGCCAGTAGTCTCCGACTAGCGGGAGGCACCGGGGAGCTGTTTTTT,CASSLRLAGGTGELFF
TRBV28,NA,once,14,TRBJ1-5,TGTGCCAGCAGACCCGCGGGGATCTGGCAGCCCCAGCATTTT,CASRPAGIWQPQHF
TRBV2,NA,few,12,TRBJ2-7,TGTGCCAGGTTCCGGGTACAGGGCGAGCAGTACTTC,CARFRVQGEQYF
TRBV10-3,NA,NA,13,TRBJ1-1,TGTGCCATCAAAGGGACATTGAACACTGAAGCTTTCTTT,CAIKGTLNTEAFF
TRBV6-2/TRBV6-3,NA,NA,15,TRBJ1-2,TGTGCCAGCAGTTACCGGGTAGGGGCGGACTATGGCTACACCTTC,CASSYRVGADYGYTF
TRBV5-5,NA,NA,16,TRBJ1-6,TGTGCCAGCAGCTTAAGCCGAGGGCGGAATAATTCACCCCTCCACTTT,CASSLSRGRNNSPLHF
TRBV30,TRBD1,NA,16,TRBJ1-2,TGTGCCTGGAGCCGGGACAGAGACCGGACTAACTATGGCTACACCTTC,CAWSRDRDRTNYGYTF
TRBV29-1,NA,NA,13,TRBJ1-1,TGCAGCGTTGAAGGTCCTCGGGGCACTGAAGCTTTCTTT,CSVEGPRGTEAFF
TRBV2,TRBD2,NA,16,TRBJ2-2,TGTGCCAGCTCCATTTCTAGCGGGGGGGCAACCGGGGAGCTGTTTTTT,CASSISSGGATGELFF
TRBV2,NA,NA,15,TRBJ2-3,TGTGCCAGCAGTGCGACTAGTCCTAGCACAGATACGCAGTATTTT,CASSATSPSTDTQYF
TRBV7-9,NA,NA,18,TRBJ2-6,TGTGCCAGCAGCTTATTAAGCGGTCAGTTCTCTGGGGCCAACGTCCTGACTTTC,CASSLLSGQFSGANVLTF
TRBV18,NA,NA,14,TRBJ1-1,TGTGCCAGCTCACCAGAACTGGGCGACACTGAAGCTTTCTTT,CASSPELGDTEAFF
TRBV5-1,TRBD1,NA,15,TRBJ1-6,TGCGCCAGCAGAGCCGGGCAGGGGGGTCTGGGGGCCCTCCACTTT,CASRAGQGGLGALHF
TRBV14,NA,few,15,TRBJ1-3,TGTGCCAGCAGCCAAGATCACGGAGGGGGAAACACCATATATTTT,CASSQDHGGGNTIYF
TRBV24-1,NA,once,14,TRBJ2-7,TGTGCCACCAGTGAGGGTGGGGCGGCCTACGAGCAGTACTTC,CATSEGGAAYEQYF
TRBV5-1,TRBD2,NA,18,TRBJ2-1,TGCGCCAGCAGCTTGGGAGGACCGGGACTAGCGGGAGACAATGAGCAGTTCTTC,CASSLGGPGLAGDNEQFF
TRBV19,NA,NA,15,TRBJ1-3,TGTGCCAGTAGCGAGGTCTTCCCTTCTGGAAACACCATATATTTT,CASSEVFPSGNTIYF
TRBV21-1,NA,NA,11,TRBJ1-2,TGTGCCAGCAAGGGGCGGGGTGGCTACACCTTC,CASKGRGGYTF